This TCR beta chain was captured in a study of OX40 agonist ivuxolimab in advanced cancers. Some clones are missing from TCRdb's copy, which holds only in-frame ones; the method was immunoSEQ multiplex PCR. The sample records around 13,000 clones, 65% to 80% being singletons. Germline CDR1 SGHAT, CDR2 FQNNGV. The CDR3 is made up of 12 amino acids. The V end was cut by 3 bases, the J end by 4 bases, with 4 bases between. The clonotype originates from an adult with an advanced solid tumor such as melanoma, head and neck, liver or kidney cancer. The input for sequencing was CD4+ or CD8+ T cells sorted from blood, taken in a trial of the OX40 agonist ivuxolimab. The chain carries TRBV11-2 and TRBJ2-1; no clear D. The CDR3 loop is CASSFGYNEQFF. The CDR3 region has the DNA TGTGCCAGCAGCTTCGGTTACAATGAGCAGTTCTTC.